What follows describes a single T cell receptor (beta chain). TCRdb's table, derived via immunoSEQ multiplex PCR, lists solely in-frame clones and lacks some. Among over 200,000 clones listed, about 90% were seen once. The source of the sample is a study of blood T cell repertoires in COVID-19. CDR3 size: 14 residues. Germline V CDR1 and CDR2: LNHDA, SQIVND (reference sequence). The V gene end was trimmed by 6 bases and the J gene end by 7 bases; junction bases not matched to a gene: 11. The receptor was isolated from a man in his forties with active or convalescent COVID-19. Sequencing was carried out using peripheral blood. The J gene is TRBJ2-5, the V gene TRBV19, with 7 bases aligning to TRBD1. For the CDR3, the DNA is TGTGCCAGTAGCAATGGGGACAGTCCCCCGACCCAGTACTTC. Protein sequence: CASSNGDSPPTQYF.